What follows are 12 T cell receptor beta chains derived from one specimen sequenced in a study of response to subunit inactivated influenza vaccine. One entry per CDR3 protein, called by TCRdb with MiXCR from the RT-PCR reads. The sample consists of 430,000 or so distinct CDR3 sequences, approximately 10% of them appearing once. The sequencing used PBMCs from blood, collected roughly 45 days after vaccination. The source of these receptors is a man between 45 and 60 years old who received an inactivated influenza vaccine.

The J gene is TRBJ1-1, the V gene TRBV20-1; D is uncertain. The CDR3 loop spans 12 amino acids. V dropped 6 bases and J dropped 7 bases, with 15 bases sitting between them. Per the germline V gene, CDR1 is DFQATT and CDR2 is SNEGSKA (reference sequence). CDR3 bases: TGCAGTGCCCCTGGTCCGGGATTTGAAGCTTTCTTT. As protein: CSAPGPGFEAFF.

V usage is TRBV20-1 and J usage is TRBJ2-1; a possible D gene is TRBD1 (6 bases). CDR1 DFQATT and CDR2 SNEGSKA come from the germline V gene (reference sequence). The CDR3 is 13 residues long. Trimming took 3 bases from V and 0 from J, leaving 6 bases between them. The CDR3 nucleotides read TGCAGTGCTAGCAGGGGCTCCTACAATGAGCAGTTCTTC. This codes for CSASRGSYNEQFF.

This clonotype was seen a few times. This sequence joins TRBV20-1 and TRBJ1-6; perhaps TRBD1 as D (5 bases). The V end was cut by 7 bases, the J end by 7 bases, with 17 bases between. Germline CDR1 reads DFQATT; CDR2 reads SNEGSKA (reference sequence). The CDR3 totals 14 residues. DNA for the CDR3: TGCAGTGTTCCCAGGGACCTCGGGAATTCACCCCTCCACTTT. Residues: CSVPRDLGNSPLHF.

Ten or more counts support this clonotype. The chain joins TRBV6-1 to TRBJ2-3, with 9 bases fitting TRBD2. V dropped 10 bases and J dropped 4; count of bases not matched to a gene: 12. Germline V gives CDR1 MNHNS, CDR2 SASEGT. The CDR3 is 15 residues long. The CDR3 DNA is TGTGCCACCGCTCTCGGTAGCGGGAGTGCAGATACGCAGTATTTT. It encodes CATALGSGSADTQYF.

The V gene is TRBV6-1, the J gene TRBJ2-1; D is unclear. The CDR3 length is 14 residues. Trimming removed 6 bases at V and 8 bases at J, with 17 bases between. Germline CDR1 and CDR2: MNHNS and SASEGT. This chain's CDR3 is CASRPLGMYYEQFF. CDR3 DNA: TGTGCCAGCAGACCTCTAGGGATGTACTATGAGCAGTTCTTC.

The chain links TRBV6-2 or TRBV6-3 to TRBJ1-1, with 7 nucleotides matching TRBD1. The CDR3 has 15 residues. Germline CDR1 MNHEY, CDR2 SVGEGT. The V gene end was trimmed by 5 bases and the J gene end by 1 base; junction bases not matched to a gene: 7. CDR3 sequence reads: CASSHKGQTNTEAFF. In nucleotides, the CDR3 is TGTGCCAGCAGTCACAAGGGACAGACGAACACTGAAGCTTTCTTT.

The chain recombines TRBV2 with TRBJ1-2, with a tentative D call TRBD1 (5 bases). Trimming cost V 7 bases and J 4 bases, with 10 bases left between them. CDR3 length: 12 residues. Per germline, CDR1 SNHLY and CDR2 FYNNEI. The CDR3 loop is CASTLGGYGYTF. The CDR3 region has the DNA TGTGCCAGCACCCTCGGGGGCTATGGCTACACCTTC.

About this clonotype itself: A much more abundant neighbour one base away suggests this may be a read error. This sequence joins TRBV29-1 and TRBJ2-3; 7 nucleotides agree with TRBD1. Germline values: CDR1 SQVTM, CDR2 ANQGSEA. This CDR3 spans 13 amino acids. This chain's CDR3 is CSVDIGGTDTRYF. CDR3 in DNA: TGCAGCGTTGACATAGGGGGCACAGATACGCGGTATTTT.

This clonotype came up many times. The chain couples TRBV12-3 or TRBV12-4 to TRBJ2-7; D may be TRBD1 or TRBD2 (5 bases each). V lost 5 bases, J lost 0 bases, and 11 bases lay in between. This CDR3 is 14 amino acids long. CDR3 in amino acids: CASSPAGSSYEQYF. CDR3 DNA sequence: TGTGCCAGCAGTCCCGCAGGGAGCTCCTACGAGCAGTACTTC.

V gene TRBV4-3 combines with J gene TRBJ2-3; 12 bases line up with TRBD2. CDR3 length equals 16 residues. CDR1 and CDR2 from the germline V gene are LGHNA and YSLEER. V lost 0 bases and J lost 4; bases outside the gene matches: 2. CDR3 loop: CASSQDRLAGADTQYF. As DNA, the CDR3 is TGCGCCAGCAGCCAAGATAGACTAGCGGGGGCAGATACGCAGTATTTT.

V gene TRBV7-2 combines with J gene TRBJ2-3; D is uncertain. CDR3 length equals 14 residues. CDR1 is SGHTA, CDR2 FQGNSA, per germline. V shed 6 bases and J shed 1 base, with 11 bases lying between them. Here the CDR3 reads CASRESFGTDTQYF. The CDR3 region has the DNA TGTGCCAGCAGAGAATCTTTCGGCACAGATACGCAGTATTTT.

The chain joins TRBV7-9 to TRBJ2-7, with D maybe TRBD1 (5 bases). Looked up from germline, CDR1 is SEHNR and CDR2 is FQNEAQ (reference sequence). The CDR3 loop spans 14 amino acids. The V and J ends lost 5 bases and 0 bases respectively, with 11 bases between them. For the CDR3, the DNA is TGTGCCAGCAGCGACCGACAGAGCTCCTACGAGCAGTACTTC. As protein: CASSDRQSSYEQYF.